The 2 T cell receptor beta chains below come from one sample, sequenced in a study of control samples from healthy donors and cancer patients. Method: immunoSEQ multiplex PCR; TCRdb's copy keeps in-frame clones and lacks some. The sample includes tens of thousands of clones, around nine tenths of them seen just once. Sequenced input: PBMCs. These receptors all stem from a woman in her forties or fifties with colorectal cancer.

This clone was observed once. This chain joins TRBV7-2 and TRBJ1-2; D gene uncertain. Between the trimmed V and J ends, which lost 3 bases and 1 base, there was a span of 3 bases. CDR1 and CDR2 from the germline V gene are SGHTA and FQGNSA. This CDR3 has 12 amino acids. The CDR3 DNA is TGTGCCAGCAGCTTGGTTAACTATGGCTACACCTTC. Translated, it gives CASSLVNYGYTF.

The rearrangement joins TRBV2 to TRBJ1-6, with 7 bases fitting TRBD1. Germline V gives CDR1 SNHLY, CDR2 FYNNEI. This CDR3 region has 15 residues. J lost 5 bases, V lost 6 bases, and 7 bases had no gene match. This CDR3 is CASSTTGVHNSPLHF. The DNA for the CDR3 is TGTGCCAGCAGCACAACAGGGGTCCATAATTCACCCCTCCACTTT.